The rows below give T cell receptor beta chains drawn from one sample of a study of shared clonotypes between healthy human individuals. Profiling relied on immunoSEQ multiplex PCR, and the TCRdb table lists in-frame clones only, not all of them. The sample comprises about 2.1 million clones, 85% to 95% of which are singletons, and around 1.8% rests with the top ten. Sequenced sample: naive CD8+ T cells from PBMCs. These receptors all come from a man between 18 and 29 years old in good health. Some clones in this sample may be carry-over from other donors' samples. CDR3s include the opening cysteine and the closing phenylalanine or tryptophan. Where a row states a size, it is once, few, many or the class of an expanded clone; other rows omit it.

cdr3_aa: CASSSKYEQYF
v_call: TRBV7-2
j_call: TRBJ2-7
clone_size: -

cdr3_aa: CASSLETGETYEQYF
v_call: TRBV27
j_call: TRBJ2-7
clone_size: -

cdr3_aa: CASRGTNFYEQYF
v_call: TRBV7-9
j_call: TRBJ2-7
clone_size: -

cdr3_aa: CASSLQGTAYGYTF
v_call: TRBV9
j_call: TRBJ1-2
clone_size: -

cdr3_aa: CASSLLGGETQYF
v_call: TRBV27
j_call: TRBJ2-5
clone_size: -

cdr3_aa: CASSLLGQVRESHEQYF
v_call: TRBV28
j_call: TRBJ2-7
clone_size: -

cdr3_aa: CASSLDSDSNYGYTF
v_call: TRBV28
j_call: TRBJ1-2
clone_size: -

cdr3_aa: CASSIDLVQGEAFF
v_call: TRBV19
j_call: TRBJ1-1
clone_size: -

cdr3_aa: CAWRGPYEQYF
v_call: TRBV30
j_call: TRBJ2-7
clone_size: -

cdr3_aa: CASSLDRISYEQYF
v_call: TRBV5-1
j_call: TRBJ2-7
clone_size: -

cdr3_aa: CASSSGDILGNQPQHF
v_call: TRBV7-9
j_call: TRBJ1-5
clone_size: -

cdr3_aa: CASKGRGYLSEAFF
v_call: TRBV19
j_call: TRBJ1-1
clone_size: -

cdr3_aa: CASSPRTGGMKDTEAFF
v_call: TRBV7-6
j_call: TRBJ1-1
clone_size: -

cdr3_aa: CASSPDRDYGYTF
v_call: TRBV28
j_call: TRBJ1-2
clone_size: -

cdr3_aa: CASSQVWREGPDTQYF
v_call: TRBV4-1
j_call: TRBJ2-3
clone_size: -

cdr3_aa: CASSPGSTGELFF
v_call: TRBV5-1
j_call: TRBJ2-2
clone_size: -

cdr3_aa: CASSEWGEIAKNIQYF
v_call: TRBV6-1
j_call: TRBJ2-4
clone_size: -

cdr3_aa: CASSDGLAGNEQFF
v_call: TRBV25-1
j_call: TRBJ2-1
clone_size: -

cdr3_aa: CASSVPGTGSYEQYF
v_call: TRBV4-2
j_call: TRBJ2-7
clone_size: once

cdr3_aa: CASSYSMGQGPYGYTF
v_call: TRBV6-5
j_call: TRBJ1-2
clone_size: -

cdr3_aa: CASSVGGSLEQFF
v_call: TRBV9
j_call: TRBJ2-1
clone_size: once

cdr3_aa: CASHGRGGTLYEQYF
v_call: TRBV2
j_call: TRBJ2-7
clone_size: -

cdr3_aa: CASSPPLGAGVSNEQFF
v_call: TRBV28
j_call: TRBJ2-1
clone_size: -

cdr3_aa: CASRGLAYNEQFF
v_call: TRBV27
j_call: TRBJ2-1
clone_size: -

cdr3_aa: CAISESAVSSEQYF
v_call: TRBV10-3
j_call: TRBJ2-7
clone_size: -

cdr3_aa: CASSRLGGREAIYEQYF
v_call: TRBV19
j_call: TRBJ2-7
clone_size: -

cdr3_aa: CASSMGPMASGNTIYF
v_call: TRBV19
j_call: TRBJ1-3
clone_size: once

cdr3_aa: CASSTNRGRRSNQPQHF
v_call: TRBV27
j_call: TRBJ1-5
clone_size: few

cdr3_aa: CASSYSARANEKLFF
v_call: TRBV6-5
j_call: TRBJ1-4
clone_size: -

cdr3_aa: CASVGRRGGETGELFF
v_call: TRBV28
j_call: TRBJ2-2
clone_size: -

cdr3_aa: CASSESRPGLNYEQYF
v_call: TRBV10-1
j_call: TRBJ2-7
clone_size: -

cdr3_aa: CASSLRSMGEQYF
v_call: TRBV27
j_call: TRBJ2-7
clone_size: -

cdr3_aa: CASSPREQGALLLEQYF
v_call: TRBV18
j_call: TRBJ2-7
clone_size: -

cdr3_aa: CASSWITGRLDEQYF
v_call: TRBV5-1
j_call: TRBJ2-7
clone_size: -

cdr3_aa: CASSVQGQPPPTEQYF
v_call: TRBV7-6
j_call: TRBJ2-7
clone_size: -

cdr3_aa: CASRPRAYNEQFF
v_call: TRBV7-8
j_call: TRBJ2-1
clone_size: -

cdr3_aa: CASSQRTSGSEQYF
v_call: TRBV4-1
j_call: TRBJ2-7
clone_size: -

cdr3_aa: CAWSVRGYGYTF
v_call: TRBV30
j_call: TRBJ1-2
clone_size: -

cdr3_aa: CASSLPGLLNEQFF
v_call: TRBV7-9
j_call: TRBJ2-1
clone_size: -

cdr3_aa: CASSRGLTDEQFF
v_call: TRBV4-3
j_call: TRBJ2-1
clone_size: -

cdr3_aa: CASSDRAFMYEQYF
v_call: TRBV6-5
j_call: TRBJ2-7
clone_size: -

cdr3_aa: CASSSPDSTYEQYF
v_call: TRBV11-2
j_call: TRBJ2-7
clone_size: once

cdr3_aa: CASSYSGYEQFF
v_call: TRBV6-5
j_call: TRBJ2-1
clone_size: -